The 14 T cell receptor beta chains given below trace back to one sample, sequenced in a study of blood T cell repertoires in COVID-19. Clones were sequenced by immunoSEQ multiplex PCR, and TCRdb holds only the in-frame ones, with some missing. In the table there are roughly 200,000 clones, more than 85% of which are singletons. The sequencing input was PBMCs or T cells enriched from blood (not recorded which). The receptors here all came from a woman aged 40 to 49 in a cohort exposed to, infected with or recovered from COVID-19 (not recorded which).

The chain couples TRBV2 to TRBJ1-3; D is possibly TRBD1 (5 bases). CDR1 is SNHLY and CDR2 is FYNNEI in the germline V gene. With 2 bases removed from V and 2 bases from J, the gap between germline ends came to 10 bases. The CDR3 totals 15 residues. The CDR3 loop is CASSETDSPGNTIYF. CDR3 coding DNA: TGTGCCAGCAGTGAAACAGACAGCCCTGGAAACACCATATATTTT.

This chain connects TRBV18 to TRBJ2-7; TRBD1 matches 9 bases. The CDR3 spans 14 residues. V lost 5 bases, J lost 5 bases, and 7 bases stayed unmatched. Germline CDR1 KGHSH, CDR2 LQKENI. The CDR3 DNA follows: TGTGCCAGCTCATCGACAGGGGGATATGACGAGCAGTACTTC. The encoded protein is CASSSTGGYDEQYF.

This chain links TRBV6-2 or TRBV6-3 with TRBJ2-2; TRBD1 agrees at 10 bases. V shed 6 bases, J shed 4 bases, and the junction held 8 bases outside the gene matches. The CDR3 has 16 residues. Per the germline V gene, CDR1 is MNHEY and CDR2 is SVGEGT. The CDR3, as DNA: TGTGCCAGCAGCCCCTTGACAGGGGGCCCCACCGGGGAGCTGTTTTTT. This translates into CASSPLTGGPTGELFF.

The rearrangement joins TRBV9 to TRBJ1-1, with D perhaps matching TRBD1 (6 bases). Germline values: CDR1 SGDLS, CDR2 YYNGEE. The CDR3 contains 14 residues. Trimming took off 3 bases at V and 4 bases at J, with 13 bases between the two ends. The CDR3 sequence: CASSDNRVGTEAFF. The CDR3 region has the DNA TGTGCCAGCAGCGACAACAGGGTTGGCACTGAAGCTTTCTTT.

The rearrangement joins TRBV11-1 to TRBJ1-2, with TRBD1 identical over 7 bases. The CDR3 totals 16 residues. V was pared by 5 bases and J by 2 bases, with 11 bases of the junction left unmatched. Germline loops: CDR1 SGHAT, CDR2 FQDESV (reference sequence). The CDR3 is CASSLTIGTANYGYTF. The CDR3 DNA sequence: TGTGCCAGCAGCCTAACAATAGGGACAGCGAACTATGGCTACACCTTC.

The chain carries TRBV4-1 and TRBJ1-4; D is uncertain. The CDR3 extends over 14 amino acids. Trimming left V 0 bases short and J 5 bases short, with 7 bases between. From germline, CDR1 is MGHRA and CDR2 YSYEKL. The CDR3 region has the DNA TGCGCCAGCAGCCAAGATGTAGCGAATGAAAAACTGTTTTTT. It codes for CASSQDVANEKLFF.

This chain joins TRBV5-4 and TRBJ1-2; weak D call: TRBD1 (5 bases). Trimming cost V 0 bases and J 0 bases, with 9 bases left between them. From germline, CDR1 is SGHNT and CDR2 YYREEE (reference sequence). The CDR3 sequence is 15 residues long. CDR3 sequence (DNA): TGTGCCAGCAGCTTGGAGGACACTCCTAACTATGGCTACACCTTC. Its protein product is CASSLEDTPNYGYTF.

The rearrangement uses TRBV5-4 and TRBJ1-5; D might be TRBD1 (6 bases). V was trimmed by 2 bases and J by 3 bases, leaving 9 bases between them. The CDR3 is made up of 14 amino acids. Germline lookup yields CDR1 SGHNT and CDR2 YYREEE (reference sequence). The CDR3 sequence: CASSLQGSNQPQHF. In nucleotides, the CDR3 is TGTGCCAGCAGCTTACAGGGATCCAATCAGCCCCAGCATTTT.

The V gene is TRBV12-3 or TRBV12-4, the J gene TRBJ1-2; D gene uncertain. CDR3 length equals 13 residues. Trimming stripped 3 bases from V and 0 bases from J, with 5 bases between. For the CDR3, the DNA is TGTGCCAGCAGTTTCCAGGCTAACTATGGCTACACCTTC. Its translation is CASSFQANYGYTF.

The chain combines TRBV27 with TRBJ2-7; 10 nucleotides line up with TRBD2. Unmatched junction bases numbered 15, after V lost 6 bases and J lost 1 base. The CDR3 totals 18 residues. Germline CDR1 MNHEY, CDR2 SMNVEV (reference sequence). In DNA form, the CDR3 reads TGTGCCAGCAGCCGGTGGGTAGCGGGAGGATCTATGTCCTACGAGCAGTACTTC. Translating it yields CASSRWVAGGSMSYEQYF.

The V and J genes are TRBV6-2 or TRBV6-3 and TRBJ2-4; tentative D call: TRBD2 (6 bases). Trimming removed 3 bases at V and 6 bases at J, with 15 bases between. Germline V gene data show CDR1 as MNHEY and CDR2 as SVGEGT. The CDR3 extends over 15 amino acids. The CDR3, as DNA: TGTGCCAGCAGTTATATCGGGGGAGAGGGAAACATTCAGTACTTC. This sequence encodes CASSYIGGEGNIQYF.

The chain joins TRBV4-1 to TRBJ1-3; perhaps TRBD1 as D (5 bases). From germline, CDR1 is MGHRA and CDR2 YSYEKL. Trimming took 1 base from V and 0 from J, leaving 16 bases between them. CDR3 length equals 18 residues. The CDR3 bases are TGCGCCAGCAGCCAAGCTTTGGCAGGGCGGAACTCTGGAAACACCATATATTTT. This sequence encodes CASSQALAGRNSGNTIYF.

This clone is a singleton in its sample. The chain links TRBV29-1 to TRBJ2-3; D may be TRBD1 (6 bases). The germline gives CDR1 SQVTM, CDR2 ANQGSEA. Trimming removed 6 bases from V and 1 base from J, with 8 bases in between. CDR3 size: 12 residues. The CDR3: CSVDSGTDTQYF. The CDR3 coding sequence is TGCAGCGTGGACAGCGGCACAGATACGCAGTATTTT.

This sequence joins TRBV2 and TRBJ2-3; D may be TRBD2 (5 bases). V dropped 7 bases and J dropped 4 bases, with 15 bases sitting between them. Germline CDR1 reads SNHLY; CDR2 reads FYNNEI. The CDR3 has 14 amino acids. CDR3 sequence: CASMSGPRPDTQYF. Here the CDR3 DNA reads TGTGCCAGCATGAGCGGTCCAAGGCCAGATACGCAGTATTTT.